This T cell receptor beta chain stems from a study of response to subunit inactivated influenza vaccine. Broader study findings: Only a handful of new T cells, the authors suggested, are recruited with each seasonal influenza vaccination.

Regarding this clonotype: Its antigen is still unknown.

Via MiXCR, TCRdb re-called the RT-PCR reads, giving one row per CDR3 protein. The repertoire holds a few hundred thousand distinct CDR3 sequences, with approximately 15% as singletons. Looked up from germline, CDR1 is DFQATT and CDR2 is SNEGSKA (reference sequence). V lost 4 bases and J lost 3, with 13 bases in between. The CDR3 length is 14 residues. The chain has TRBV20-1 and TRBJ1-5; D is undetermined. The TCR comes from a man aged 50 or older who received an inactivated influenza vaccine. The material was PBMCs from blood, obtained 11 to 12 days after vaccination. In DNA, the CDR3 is TGCAGTGCTATCGTCGGGCAGACCAATCAGCCCCAGCATTTT. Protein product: CSAIVGQTNQPQHF.